These 12 T cell receptor beta chains were sequenced from one sample in a study of cytomegalovirus exposure and HLA in healthy donors. The primer mix had 60 Vbeta and 13 Jbeta primers. This table comes from immunoSEQ multiplex PCR, and its TCRdb copy is limited to in-frame clones, with some not included. The profile shows some 140,000 clones, 60% to 85% of them singletons. The specimen was PBMCs. The receptors derive from a woman aged 40 to 50 in good health and CMV-seronegative.

V usage is TRBV10-3 and J usage is TRBJ1-3; D is possibly TRBD1 (6 bases). The CDR3 contains 13 residues. The germline V gene encodes CDR1 ENHRY and CDR2 SYGVKD. Between the trimmed V and J ends, which lost 8 bases and 0 bases, there was a span of 8 bases. Here the CDR3 DNA reads TGTGCCATCCAGGACAGCTCTGGAAACACCATATATTTT. Translating it yields CAIQDSSGNTIYF.

The chain recombines TRBV6-1 with TRBJ1-2; D may be TRBD1 (5 bases). Germline V gene sequence: CDR1 MNHNS, CDR2 SASEGT. Deletions cut 3 bases from V and 11 bases from J, with 13 bases between. The CDR3 is 12 residues long. The CDR3 loop reads CASSDLFRGYTF. The DNA for the CDR3 is TGTGCCAGCAGTGATCTTTTCCGGGGGTACACCTTC.

The genes are TRBV2 and TRBJ1-1; TRBD1 might be the D (6 bases). The CDR3 totals 15 residues. CDR1 SNHLY and CDR2 FYNNEI come from the germline V gene. Trimming pared 4 bases from V and 5 bases from J, leaving 17 bases between. CDR3 sequence reads: CASSAITGPGTEAFF. For the CDR3, the DNA is TGTGCCAGCAGTGCCATCACAGGGCCGGGGACTGAAGCTTTCTTT.

In its sample, this clone was seen a few times. The CDR3 region is CSAEGGNTIYF. For the CDR3, the DNA is TGCAGTGCTGAGGGTGGAAACACCATATATTTT. This chain connects TRBV20-1 to TRBJ1-3; D gene ambiguous. V dropped 5 bases and J dropped 3 bases, with 5 bases sitting between them. The CDR3 consists of 11 residues. Germline lookup yields CDR1 DFQATT and CDR2 SNEGSKA (reference sequence).

The chain couples TRBV10-3 to TRBJ2-7; D is uncertain. CDR1 is ENHRY, CDR2 SYGVKD, per germline. V was pared by 6 bases and J by 7 bases, with 16 bases between. This CDR3 region has 13 residues. DNA for the CDR3: TGTGCCATCAGCAAAGGTCAGACTTTTGAGCAGTACTTC. This encodes CAISKGQTFEQYF.

The rearrangement links TRBV6-1 to TRBJ2-7; 8 bases match TRBD2. This CDR3 has 14 amino acids. Unmatched junction bases numbered 7, after V lost 5 bases and J lost 4 bases. In germline, CDR1 is MNHNS, CDR2 SASEGT. The CDR3 sequence: CASSPREGPYEQYF. CDR3 coding DNA: TGTGCCAGCAGTCCCCGGGAGGGTCCATACGAGCAGTACTTC.

The chain carries TRBV5-1 and TRBJ2-5; D remains ambiguous. Deletions cut 0 bases from V and 2 bases from J, with 8 bases between. CDR1 SGHRS and CDR2 YFSETQ come from the germline V gene. The CDR3 sequence is 14 residues long. This CDR3 is CASSLEPTQETQYF. CDR3 nucleotide sequence: TGCGCCAGCAGCTTGGAACCCACTCAAGAGACCCAGTACTTC.

The V call is TRBV30, the J call TRBJ1-2; 7 nucleotides line up with TRBD1. J gave up 6 bases and V 2 bases, and 6 bases lay outside the gene matches. The CDR3 is 13 residues long. Germline loops: CDR1 GTSNPN, CDR2 SVGIG (reference sequence). The CDR3 nucleotides are TGTGCCTGGAGTCGAGGACAGGAGAATGGCTACACCTTC. Its protein product is CAWSRGQENGYTF.

The chain links TRBV6-1 to TRBJ2-3, with unresolved D. The V end lost 4 bases, the J end lost 10 bases, and 15 bases lay between the germline ends. Looked up from germline, CDR1 is MNHNS and CDR2 is SASEGT. The CDR3 length is 13 residues. CDR3 in amino acids: CASSGQTERAQYF. In DNA, the CDR3 is TGTGCCAGCAGTGGGCAGACTGAACGGGCGCAGTATTTT.

This rearrangement joins TRBV2 to TRBJ2-1; D is ambiguous. The CDR3 consists of 13 residues. Trimming pared 3 bases from V and 5 bases from J, leaving 8 bases between. Germline V gene lookup returns CDR1 SNHLY and CDR2 FYNNEI. The CDR3 protein is CASSEKLHNEQFF. In DNA form, the CDR3 reads TGTGCCAGCAGTGAGAAGCTCCACAATGAGCAGTTCTTC.

V and J are TRBV7-8 and TRBJ1-1; D gene unclear. Germline V lookup: CDR1 SGHVS, CDR2 FQNEAQ. Trimming left V 4 bases short and J 0 bases short, with 15 bases between. The CDR3 spans 16 residues. In DNA form, the CDR3 reads TGTGCCAGCAGCTCCGCCACCCCCGCTATGAACACTGAAGCTTTCTTT. As protein: CASSSATPAMNTEAFF. The complete variable domain, with remaining parts taken from reference TRBV7-8 and TRBJ1-1, reads GAGVSQSPRYKVAKRGQDVALRCDPISGHVSLFWYQQALGQGPEFLTYFQNEAQLDKSGLPSDRFFAERPEGSVSTLKIQRTQQEDSAVYLCASSSATPAMNTEAFFGQGTRLTVV.

The rearrangement uses TRBV5-4 and TRBJ2-5; 7 nucleotides align to TRBD2. V was pared by 4 bases and J by 1 base, with 4 bases of the junction left unmatched. This CDR3 has 14 residues. Germline CDR1 is SGHNT and CDR2 is YYREEE (reference sequence). The CDR3 protein is CASSVGTIQETQYF. The CDR3 region has the DNA TGTGCCAGCAGCGTGGGGACTATCCAAGAGACCCAGTACTTC.